These 20 T cell receptor beta chains share one sample of origin, sequenced in a study of T cells after posttransplantation cyclophosphamide. The data were produced by immunoSEQ multiplex PCR, yet TCRdb's version contains in-frame clones alone and is incomplete. Here the sample spans about 16,000 clones, less than 95% being singletons. Cells defined as naive were viable CD3+CD4+ or CD3+CD8+ and CCR7+CD45RA+CD45RO-CD95-CD27+CD28+. The specimen sequenced was naive CD4+ T cells sorted from blood. Source of these receptors: a woman aged 50 to 60 in good health and a related stem cell transplant donor.

The J gene is TRBJ2-7, the V gene TRBV7-9; weak D call: TRBD1 (5 bases). Trimming removed 3 bases from V and 5 bases from J, with 14 bases in between. From germline, CDR1 is SEHNR and CDR2 FQNEAQ (reference sequence). There are 14 residues in the CDR3. CDR3 loop: CASSFGREENEQYF. The CDR3 DNA reads TGTGCCAGCAGCTTTGGCAGGGAAGAAAACGAGCAGTACTTC. Supplemented by reference TRBV7-9 and TRBJ2-7, the full variable domain reads DTGVSQNPRHKITKRGQNVTFRCDPISEHNRLYWYRQTLGQGPEFLTYFQNEAQLEKSRLLSDRFSAERPKGSFSTLEIQRTEQGDSAMYLCASSFGREENEQYFGPGTRLTVT.

This clone is a singleton in its sample. The chain combines TRBV5-1 with TRBJ2-2, with D unclear. The CDR3 spans 15 residues. Germline V CDR1 and CDR2: SGHRS, YFSETQ. Trimming left V 0 bases short and J 3 bases short, with 9 bases between. The CDR3 protein is CASSLASTDTGELFF. The CDR3 DNA follows: TGCGCCAGCAGCTTGGCCTCGACTGACACCGGGGAGCTGTTTTTT. Filled out from reference TRBV5-1 and TRBJ2-2, the complete variable domain reads KAGVTQTPRYLIKTRGQQVTLSCSPISGHRSVSWYQQTPGQGLQFLFEYFSETQRNKGNFPGRFSGRQFSNSRSEMNVSTLELGDSALYLCASSLASTDTGELFFGEGSRLTVL.

The V call is TRBV28, the J call TRBJ2-3, with D hard to call. Trimming took 8 bases from V and 0 from J, leaving 15 bases between them. The CDR3 runs to 15 residues. Germline V gene data show CDR1 as MDHEN and CDR2 as SYDVKM. The CDR3 sequence: CASSFVDTSTDTQYF. In DNA form, the CDR3 reads TGTGCCAGCTCTTTTGTTGACACTAGCACAGATACGCAGTATTTT.

This chain connects TRBV19 to TRBJ1-2, with D unclear. The germline gives CDR1 LNHDA, CDR2 SQIVND (reference sequence). The ends were cut back, 8 bases at V and 2 bases at J, with 12 bases in the middle. The CDR3 has 13 residues. The CDR3: CASLPGENYGYTF. In DNA, the CDR3 is TGTGCCAGTCTCCCCGGGGAAAACTATGGCTACACCTTC.

The V and J genes are TRBV28 and TRBJ1-1; TRBD1 matches 10 bases. The CDR3 covers 16 residues. Germline CDR1 MDHEN, CDR2 SYDVKM. Trimming at V came to 5 bases and at J to 4 bases, leaving 10 bases not matched to a gene. The CDR3 nucleotides are TGTGCCAGCAGTGCCCCCCGGGACAGGGGCATCACTGAAGCTTTCTTT. Its protein is CASSAPRDRGITEAFF.

In DNA form, the CDR3 reads TGTGCCAGCTCCCCACTATCTGAGGATACGCAGTATTTT. It codes for CASSPLSEDTQYF. J is TRBJ2-3 and V is TRBV2, with D unresolved. Trimming stripped 8 bases from V and 6 bases from J, with 15 bases between. The CDR3 runs to 13 residues. Germline V CDR1 and CDR2: SNHLY, FYNNEI. The full variable domain, in which reference TRBV2 and TRBJ2-3 provide the parts outside the CDR3, is EPEVTQTPSHQVTQMGQEVILRCVPISNHLYFYWYRQILGQKVEFLVSFYNNEISEKSEIFDDQFSVERPDGSNFTLKIRSTKLEDSAMYFCASSPLSEDTQYFGPGTRLTVL.

This chain links TRBV9 with TRBJ1-3, with 8 bases matching TRBD1. The CDR3 totals 16 residues. Germline loops: CDR1 SGDLS, CDR2 YYNGEE. V was clipped by 0 bases and J by 4 bases; unmatched bases: 6. In DNA form, the CDR3 reads TGTGCCAGCAGCGTAGGAGGACAGGGTCACGGAAACACCATATATTTT. This gives the protein CASSVGGQGHGNTIYF.

This clone has just a few counts. The rearrangement uses TRBV5-4 and TRBJ2-1; unclear D gene. The CDR3 loop spans 15 amino acids. The germline gives CDR1 SGHNT, CDR2 YYREEE (reference sequence). Trimming cost V 4 bases and J 3 bases, with 14 bases left between them. The DNA for the CDR3 is TGTGCCAGCAGCCCCCGAGGCAGCCACTACAATGAGCAGTTCTTC. This translates into CASSPRGSHYNEQFF.

This rearrangement joins TRBV30 to TRBJ2-5; 9 nucleotides align to TRBD1. Per germline, CDR1 GTSNPN and CDR2 SVGIG (reference sequence). V was clipped by 5 bases and J by 5 bases; unmatched bases: 3. The CDR3 contains 12 residues. CDR3: CAWVDRGETQYF. For the CDR3, the DNA is TGTGCCTGGGTCGACAGGGGGGAGACCCAGTACTTC.

The chain joins TRBV5-1 to TRBJ2-5; 7 bases line up with TRBD1. This CDR3 has 15 residues. V shed 4 bases, J shed 4 bases, and the junction held 10 bases outside the gene matches. The germline gives CDR1 SGHRS, CDR2 YFSETQ. CDR3 in amino acids: CASSGRNNRGETQYF. CDR3 DNA sequence: TGCGCCAGCAGCGGGCGGAATAACAGGGGAGAGACCCAGTACTTC.

This rearrangement joins TRBV7-3 to TRBJ2-7, with TRBD1 as a possible D gene (6 bases). The V gene lost 4 bases and the J gene lost 4 bases, with 8 bases spanning the gap. CDR1 is SGHTA and CDR2 is FQGTGA in the germline V gene. This CDR3 region has 12 residues. The CDR3 bases are TGTGCCAGCAGCTCACAGGGTTACGAGCAGTACTTC. It specifies CASSSQGYEQYF.

The chain couples TRBV15 to TRBJ2-1, with a tentative D call TRBD2 (5 bases). The CDR3 has 12 residues. Between the trimmed V and J ends, which lost 5 bases and 12 bases, there was a span of 14 bases. Germline V gene sequence: CDR1 LNHNV, CDR2 YYDKDF (reference sequence). CDR3: CATSSRGPGQFF. For the CDR3, the DNA is TGTGCCACCAGCTCCCGGGGTCCCGGGCAGTTCTTC. Complete variable domain (other parts from reference TRBV15 and TRBJ2-1): DAMVIQNPRYQVTQFGKPVTLSCSQTLNHNVMYWYQQKSSQAPKLLFHYYDKDFNNEADTPDNFQSRRPNTSFCFLDIRSPGLGDTAMYLCATSSRGPGQFFGPGTRLTVL.

The J gene is TRBJ2-5, the V gene TRBV27; perhaps TRBD1 as D (6 bases). The V end was cut by 6 bases, the J end by 2 bases, with 16 bases between. This CDR3 comprises 15 residues. Germline values: CDR1 MNHEY, CDR2 SMNVEV (reference sequence). The CDR3 spells CASRTLGDTQETQYF. The CDR3, as DNA: TGTGCCAGCAGGACACTGGGGGACACTCAAGAGACCCAGTACTTC.

This clone occurred once. The chain combines TRBV6-6 with TRBJ2-2; possibly TRBD1 for D (7 bases). This CDR3 spans 15 amino acids. V was clipped by 2 bases and J by 6 bases, with 13 bases between them. Germline V CDR1 and CDR2: MNHNY, SVGAGI (reference sequence). CDR3 sequence: CASSYDGRGAGELFF. The CDR3 region has the DNA TGTGCCAGCAGTTACGACGGCAGGGGGGCCGGGGAGCTGTTTTTT.

The chain couples TRBV12-5 to TRBJ2-3, with D possibly being TRBD2 (6 bases). Trimming removed 1 base at V and 0 bases at J, with 17 bases between. Germline values: CDR1 LGHNT, CDR2 FRNRAP. The CDR3 covers 18 residues. Here the CDR3 reads CASGLATPLALSTDTQYF. The CDR3 DNA follows: TGTGCTAGTGGTTTGGCGACCCCTCTAGCGCTAAGCACAGATACGCAGTATTTT. Using reference TRBV12-5 and TRBJ2-3 for the parts outside the CDR3, the full variable domain is DARVTQTPRHKVTEMGQEVTMRCQPILGHNTVFWYRQTMMQGLELLAYFRNRAPLDDSGMPKDRFSAEMPDATLATLKIQPSEPRDSAVYFCASGLATPLALSTDTQYFGPGTRLTVL.

The V call is TRBV19, the J call TRBJ1-2; 8 bases map to TRBD1. Germline CDR1 reads LNHDA; CDR2 reads SQIVND (reference sequence). V was pared by 6 bases and J by 7 bases, with 7 bases of the junction left unmatched. The CDR3 has 13 amino acids. The CDR3 loop is CASSEDRVVGYTF. The CDR3 nucleotides read TGTGCCAGTAGCGAGGACAGGGTTGTTGGCTACACCTTC. Full variable domain (rest looked up from reference TRBV19 and TRBJ1-2): DGGITQSPKYLFRKEGQNVTLSCEQNLNHDAMYWYRQDPGQGLRLIYYSQIVNDFQKGDIAEGYSVSREKKESFPLTVTSAQKNPTAFYLCASSEDRVVGYTFGSGTRLTVV.

This chain connects TRBV10-3 to TRBJ2-1; 8 nucleotides line up with TRBD2. CDR3 length: 15 residues. Germline loops: CDR1 ENHRY, CDR2 SYGVKD. J gave up 3 bases and V 3 bases, and 4 bases lay outside the gene matches. As DNA, the CDR3 is TGTGCCATCAGTGACCGGGGGGGACTCTACAATGAGCAGTTCTTC. Translation: CAISDRGGLYNEQFF.

This clone was found once. The rearrangement links TRBV5-1 to TRBJ2-1; 11 bases are a match to TRBD2. The CDR3 covers 17 residues. V lost 1 base and J lost 6; bases outside the gene matches: 9. Germline CDR1 and CDR2: SGHRS and YFSETQ. For the CDR3, the DNA is TGCGCCAGCAGCTTGATGGGAGCTAGCGGGAGGCCCAATGAGCAGTTCTTC. Its protein is CASSLMGASGRPNEQFF. Combining the CDR3 with reference TRBV5-1 and TRBJ2-1 gives the whole variable domain KAGVTQTPRYLIKTRGQQVTLSCSPISGHRSVSWYQQTPGQGLQFLFEYFSETQRNKGNFPGRFSGRQFSNSRSEMNVSTLELGDSALYLCASSLMGASGRPNEQFFGPGTRLTVL.

The CDR3 DNA sequence: TGTGCCAGCATCAGTTCCCCGAGGGGGCAATCACCCCTCCACTTT. Its translation is CASISSPRGQSPLHF. The chain couples TRBV28 to TRBJ1-6, with 7 bases lining up with TRBD1. CDR1 is MDHEN and CDR2 is SYDVKM in the germline V gene. The CDR3 length is 15 residues. V was clipped by 7 bases and J by 10 bases; unmatched bases: 13.

Comment on this clone: Other DNA sequences in this specimen translate into the identical CDR3. The CDR3: CASSLGDWQYF. CDR3 bases: TGTGCCAGCAGCTTAGGGGACTGGCAGTATTTT. This chain connects TRBV7-2 to TRBJ2-3; D possibly corresponds to TRBD2 (6 bases). This CDR3 has 11 amino acids. V was trimmed by 1 base and J by 11 bases, leaving 7 bases between them. Germline V CDR1 and CDR2: SGHTA, FQGNSA.